Listed below are T cell receptor beta chains from one sample, sequenced in a study of beta chain features in type 1 diabetes. Repertoires were generated with immunoSEQ multiplex PCR, while TCRdb's copy carries only in-frame clones and drops some. Among 300,000 to 350,000 clones listed, around a fifth were seen once. Sample: naive CD4+ T cells from blood. These receptors came from a woman younger than 30 in good health. Each CDR3 is given with its conserved first and last residue. The D gene is left open where the match is weak. Part of the rows lack a size; the others show once, few, many or a class for expanded clones.

J | size | D | V | CDR3 | DNA
TRBJ2-5 | NA | NA | TRBV19 | CASAGTLQETQYF | TGTGCCAGCGCCGGGACTCTCCAAGAGACCCAGTACTTC
TRBJ2-3 | NA | NA | TRBV4-2 | CASSQARGSGQYF | TGTGCCAGCAGCCAAGCCAGGGGAAGCGGGCAGTATTTT
TRBJ2-7 | NA | NA | TRBV9 | CASSPPRARGTYEQYF | TGTGCCAGCAGCCCACCCCGCGCCAGGGGTACCTACGAGCAGTACTTC
TRBJ2-7 | few | NA | TRBV4-2 | CASSQGVLPIEQYF | TGTGCCAGCAGCCAAGGCGTGCTACCAATCGAGCAGTACTTC
TRBJ2-3 | few | TRBD2 | TRBV10-3 | CAISESGSGADTQYF | TGTGCCATCAGTGAAAGCGGGAGCGGCGCAGATACGCAGTATTTT
TRBJ1-4 | NA | NA | TRBV4-2 | CASSRERGTNEKLFF | TGTGCCAGCAGCCGAGAGAGGGGGACTAATGAAAAACTGTTTTTT
TRBJ2-3 | NA | NA | TRBV7-8 | CASSLAVRDSDTQYF | TGTGCCAGCAGCTTAGCGGTCAGGGATTCAGATACGCAGTATTTT
TRBJ2-1 | NA | TRBD2 | TRBV27 | CASNPTSGRVNEQFF | TGTGCCAGCAACCCCACTAGCGGGAGGGTGAATGAGCAGTTCTTC
TRBJ2-2 | few | NA | TRBV29-1 | CSVGGGPPGELFF | TGCAGCGTTGGAGGGGGTCCTCCCGGGGAGCTGTTTTTT
TRBJ1-4 | few | TRBD1 | TRBV30 | CAWTRGPDEKLFF | TGTGCCTGGACTAGGGGGCCAGATGAAAAACTGTTTTTT
TRBJ1-6 | few | TRBD1 | TRBV7-8 | CASSNGQGGNSPLHF | TGTGCCAGCAGCAATGGACAGGGAGGGAATTCACCCCTCCACTTT
TRBJ1-6 | NA | NA | TRBV7-8 | CASSPRVDNSPLHF | TGTGCCAGCAGCCCGAGGGTTGATAATTCACCCCTCCACTTT
TRBJ2-5 | few | TRBD1 | TRBV4-3 | CASSQVTGGLAQYF | TGCGCCAGCAGCCAAGTGACAGGGGGCCTGGCCCAGTACTTC
TRBJ1-5 | NA | TRBD1 | TRBV7-9 | CASSLTGGGGQPQHF | TGTGCCAGCAGCCTCACAGGGGGAGGGGGTCAGCCCCAGCATTTT
TRBJ1-1 | few | NA | TRBV29-1 | CSVVFSRGLNTEAFF | TGCAGCGTTGTATTCTCGCGGGGGCTGAACACTGAAGCTTTCTTT
TRBJ1-5 | few | NA | TRBV30 | CAWSIRADQPQHF | TGTGCCTGGAGTATCCGAGCGGACCAGCCCCAGCATTTT
TRBJ2-4 | NA | NA | TRBV18 | CASSPSRAKNIQYF | TGTGCCAGCTCACCTTCCAGAGCCAAAAACATTCAGTACTTC
TRBJ1-2 | NA | NA | TRBV30 | CAWTAGGFRDYGYTF | TGTGCCTGGACTGCCGGGGGATTCCGGGACTATGGCTACACCTTC
TRBJ2-6 | NA | TRBD1 | TRBV7-2 | CASSVTSGQGNGANVLTF | TGTGCCAGCAGCGTCACCTCGGGACAGGGGAACGGGGCCAACGTCCTGACTTTC
TRBJ2-1 | NA | TRBD2 | TRBV7-8 | CASSRSGTNPLNEQFF | TGTGCCAGCAGCCGTTCCGGGACTAATCCCCTCAATGAGCAGTTCTTC
TRBJ1-2 | few | NA | TRBV2 | CASSDGGRGYTF | TGTGCCAGCAGTGATGGAGGACGCGGCTACACCTTC
TRBJ2-5 | few | TRBD2 | TRBV5-4 | CASSSGLAGGGYQETQYF | TGTGCCAGCAGCTCGGGACTAGCGGGAGGGGGTTATCAAGAGACCCAGTACTTC
TRBJ2-7 | NA | TRBD1 | TRBV5-1 | CASSPDRGTVQYF | TGCGCCAGCAGTCCGGACAGGGGGACGGTGCAGTACTTC
TRBJ2-3 | few | NA | TRBV6-5 | CASKRTGTDTQYF | TGTGCCAGCAAAAGGACAGGCACAGATACGCAGTATTTT
TRBJ1-1 | NA | NA | TRBV9 | CASSVPGEWDTEAFF | TGTGCCAGCAGCGTTCCAGGGGAGTGGGACACTGAAGCTTTCTTT
TRBJ2-7 | few | TRBD1 | TRBV4-1 | CASSQGQATYEQYF | TGCGCCAGCAGCCAGGGACAGGCTACCTACGAGCAGTACTTC
TRBJ2-5 | NA | TRBD2 | TRBV7-9 | CASSSPSRTSVRETQYF | TGTGCCAGCAGCTCTCCCTCGAGGACTAGCGTTCGGGAGACCCAGTACTTC
TRBJ2-2 | NA | NA | TRBV30 | CAWSVEQNTGELFF | TGTGCCTGGAGTGTAGAACAGAACACCGGGGAGCTGTTTTTT
TRBJ1-2 | NA | NA | TRBV7-9 | CASTLLRGAIGYTF | TGTGCCAGCACCTTACTTCGGGGGGCGATTGGCTACACCTTC
TRBJ2-5 | NA | TRBD2 | TRBV30 | CAWRKGGTQETQYF | TGTGCCTGGAGGAAGGGAGGGACTCAAGAGACCCAGTACTTC
TRBJ2-7 | NA | TRBD2 | TRBV7-6 | CASSLERGEQYF | TGTGCCAGCAGCCTCGAGCGGGGCGAGCAGTACTTC
TRBJ1-5 | NA | NA | TRBV2 | CASSERGLTQPQHF | TGTGCCAGCAGTGAAAGGGGACTTACACAGCCCCAGCATTTT
TRBJ1-1 | few | TRBD1 | TRBV4-2 | CASSRPGTGAKTEAFF | TGTGCCAGCAGTCGTCCCGGGACAGGAGCGAAGACTGAAGCTTTCTTT
TRBJ1-3 | NA | NA | TRBV5-1 | CASSRGTVSGNTIYF | TGCGCCAGCAGCCGCGGGACCGTCTCTGGAAACACCATATATTTT
TRBJ2-5 | NA | NA | TRBV4-2 | CASSQEDLQETQYF | TGTGCCAGCAGCCAGGAGGACTTACAAGAGACCCAGTACTTC
TRBJ2-1 | NA | TRBD2 | TRBV5-4 | CASSLASGVYNEQFF | TGTGCCAGCAGCTTGGCTAGCGGGGTGTACAATGAGCAGTTCTTC
TRBJ2-1 | NA | TRBD2 | TRBV11-2 | CASSLDGGGGRDEQFF | TGTGCCAGCAGCTTAGACGGGGGAGGCGGGAGGGATGAGCAGTTCTTC
TRBJ1-5 | few | NA | TRBV19 | CASRSFGESQPQHF | TGTGCCAGTAGATCTTTCGGGGAGTCTCAGCCCCAGCATTTT
TRBJ2-3 | NA | TRBD1 | TRBV7-9 | CASSLSGQGADTQYF | TGTGCCAGCAGCTTATCAGGACAGGGGGCCGATACGCAGTATTTT
TRBJ2-5 | NA | NA | TRBV7-2 | CASSLGRFQETQYF | TGTGCCAGCAGCTTAGGGAGGTTCCAAGAGACCCAGTACTTC
TRBJ1-5 | NA | NA | TRBV21-1 | CASSKVTGTDQPQHF | TGTGCCAGCAGCAAAGTGACAGGGACGGATCAGCCCCAGCATTTT
TRBJ2-5 | NA | TRBD1 | TRBV7-2 | CASSLAGQGTIRGTQYF | TGTGCCAGCAGCTTAGCGGGACAGGGAACAATCAGGGGGACCCAGTACTTC
TRBJ2-7 | NA | TRBD1 | TRBV7-2 | CASSPRTGSSPFEQYF | TGTGCCAGCAGCCCGAGGACAGGGTCTTCCCCATTCGAGCAGTACTTC
TRBJ1-5 | few | NA | TRBV9 | CASSVDSYGQPQHF | TGTGCCAGCAGCGTGGACAGTTACGGGCAGCCCCAGCATTTT
TRBJ2-3 | few | TRBD2 | TRBV4-1 | CASSLVAGAVTDTQYF | TGCGCCAGCAGCCTAGTAGCGGGAGCGGTTACAGATACGCAGTATTTT
TRBJ1-5 | NA | TRBD1 | TRBV18 | CASSPGTGVNQPQHF | TGTGCCAGCTCACCTGGGACAGGAGTTAATCAGCCCCAGCATTTT
TRBJ2-1 | few | TRBD2 | TRBV29-1 | CSVSRTSSYNEQFF | TGCAGCGTTTCCAGGACTAGCTCCTACAATGAGCAGTTCTTC
TRBJ1-1 | few | NA | TRBV5-1 | CASSLEDRDPNTEAFF | TGCGCCAGCAGCTTGGAGGACAGAGATCCGAACACTGAAGCTTTCTTT
TRBJ2-3 | few | NA | TRBV10-3 | CAIRVTDTQYF | TGTGCCATCCGAGTCACAGATACGCAGTATTTT
TRBJ2-5 | NA | NA | TRBV6-1 | CASIRGLPETQYF | TGTGCCAGCATTCGAGGCCTCCCAGAGACCCAGTACTTC
TRBJ1-2 | NA | NA | TRBV29-1 | CSVANSFYGYTF | TGCAGCGTTGCGAACAGTTTCTATGGCTACACCTTC